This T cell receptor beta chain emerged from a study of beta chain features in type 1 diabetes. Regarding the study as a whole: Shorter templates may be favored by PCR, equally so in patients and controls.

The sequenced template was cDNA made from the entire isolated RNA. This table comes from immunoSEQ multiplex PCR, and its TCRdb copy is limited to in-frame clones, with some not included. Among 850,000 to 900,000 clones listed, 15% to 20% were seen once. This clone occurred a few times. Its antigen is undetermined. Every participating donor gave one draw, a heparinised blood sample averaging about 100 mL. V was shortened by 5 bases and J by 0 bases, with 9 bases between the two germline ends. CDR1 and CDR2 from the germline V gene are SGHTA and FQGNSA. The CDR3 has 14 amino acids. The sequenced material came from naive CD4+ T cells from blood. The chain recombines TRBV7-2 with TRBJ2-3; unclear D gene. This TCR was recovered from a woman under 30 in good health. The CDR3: CASSLLVSTDTQYF. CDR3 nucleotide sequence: TGTGCCAGCAGCCTCCTCGTTAGCACAGATACGCAGTATTTT.